The 25 T cell receptor beta chains listed next were all sequenced from one sample in a study of T cells in Graves' hyperthyroidism and ophthalmopathy. TCR beta CDR3 region amplification was performed from RNA transcripts. When the TCR CDR3 underwent first-round RT-PCR, the HTBI primer set was used. TCRdb re-analysed the multiplex PCR reads in MiXCR, keeping a single row per CDR3 protein. Of a few hundred thousand distinct CDR3 sequences listed, roughly an eighth are singletons. Sequencing was carried out using blood. These receptors were obtained from a woman aged 40 to 49 with Graves' ophthalmopathy.

A note on this clonotype: Given a much more abundant clone one base away, this may be a read error. A read error is likely, as this CDR3 ends without the conserved phenylalanine or tryptophan. The rearrangement joins TRBV29-1 to TRBJ1-2; the match to TRBD1 covers 8 bases. Germline V CDR1 and CDR2: SQVTM, ANQGSEA. CDR3 size: 14 residues. The V gene end was trimmed by 7 bases and the J gene end by 7 bases; junction bases not matched to a gene: 14. The CDR3 is CSGGGGQGMAGYTL. CDR3 nucleotide sequence: TGCAGCGGGGGGGGCGGACAGGGCATGGCTGGCTACACCCTC.

V usage is TRBV18 and J usage is TRBJ2-7; TRBD1 is a possible D gene (5 bases). CDR1 is KGHSH, CDR2 LQKENI, per germline. This CDR3 is built from 14 residues. V lost 0 bases and J 4 bases, leaving 10 bases between the germline ends. CDR3 amino acids: CASSPPSTVYEQYF. Written as DNA, the CDR3 is TGTGCCAGCTCACCACCGTCGACAGTTTACGAGCAGTACTTC.

This clonotype was detected many times. This chain links TRBV2 with TRBJ1-5; perhaps TRBD1 as D (5 bases). The CDR3 is made up of 14 amino acids. The germline V gene encodes CDR1 SNHLY and CDR2 FYNNEI. V lost 7 bases and J lost 2, with 12 bases in between. The CDR3 sequence: CASTTMGGNQPQHF. CDR3 DNA: TGTGCCAGCACGACGATGGGGGGCAATCAGCCCCAGCATTTT.

The chain couples TRBV6-2 or TRBV6-3 to TRBJ2-3; 7 bases align to TRBD1. The CDR3 loop spans 15 amino acids. Germline values: CDR1 MNHEY, CDR2 SVGEGT. With 0 bases clipped from V and 4 bases from J, the junction kept 4 bases outside the gene matches. The CDR3 protein is CASSYSTGRADTQYF. The CDR3 DNA sequence: TGTGCCAGCAGTTACTCGACAGGGCGGGCAGATACGCAGTATTTT.

In this sample, this clonotype turned up many times. The chain uses TRBV11-2 and TRBJ1-1; tentatively, D is TRBD1 (5 bases). CDR1 SGHAT and CDR2 FQNNGV come from the germline V gene. The V end was cut by 4 bases, the J end by 3 bases, with 9 bases between. CDR3 length: 13 residues. The CDR3 DNA sequence: TGTGCCAGCAGCTCAGGGTTGGACACTGAAGCTTTCTTT. This encodes CASSSGLDTEAFF.

The gene calls are TRBV27 and TRBJ1-5; 8 bases map to TRBD1. J lost 4 bases, V lost 6 bases, and 8 bases had no gene match. CDR1 and CDR2 (germline): MNHEY, SMNVEV (reference sequence). There are 15 residues in the CDR3. The DNA for the CDR3 is TGTGCCAGCAGGAGGACAGGGCAAGGAAATCAGCCCCAGCATTTT. It is translated as CASRRTGQGNQPQHF.

This clonotype was seen many times. The J gene is TRBJ1-5, the V gene TRBV7-8; D is ambiguous. The germline V gene has CDR1 SGHVS and CDR2 FQNEAQ. This CDR3 is 17 amino acids long. Trimming left V 2 bases short and J 3 bases short, with 17 bases between. The CDR3 DNA follows: TGTGCCAGCAGCTTATTAGCCTGGGGTTTTAACAATCAGCCCCAGCATTTT. This translates into CASSLLAWGFNNQPQHF. The full variable domain, with the rest looked up from reference TRBV7-8 and TRBJ1-5, is GAGVSQSPRYKVAKRGQDVALRCDPISGHVSLFWYQQALGQGPEFLTYFQNEAQLDKSGLPSDRFFAERPEGSVSTLKIQRTQQEDSAVYLCASSLLAWGFNNQPQHFGDGTRLSIL.

This rearrangement joins TRBV20-1 to TRBJ2-1; TRBD1 matches 8 bases. After removal of 1 base from V and 9 bases from J, the junction contained 2 bases not matched to a gene. Germline V lookup: CDR1 DFQATT, CDR2 SNEGSKA (reference sequence). This CDR3 is 12 amino acids long. The CDR3 here is CSARGQGSEQFF. The CDR3 DNA reads as TGCAGTGCTAGAGGACAGGGGAGTGAGCAGTTCTTC.

This rearrangement joins TRBV2 to TRBJ1-1, with a possible D match to TRBD1 (6 bases). Trimming removed 8 bases at V and 5 bases at J, with 18 bases between. The CDR3 has 14 amino acids. The germline gives CDR1 SNHLY, CDR2 FYNNEI. The CDR3 DNA is TGTGCCAGCGAGAGGGGGGTTAGGGGGACTGAAGCTTTCTTT. Amino acid sequence: CASERGVRGTEAFF.

This clonotype was seen at least ten times. The chain uses TRBV11-2 and TRBJ1-2; TRBD1 agrees at 8 bases. This CDR3 has 15 amino acids. Germline loops: CDR1 SGHAT, CDR2 FQNNGV. V was clipped by 3 bases and J by 8 bases; unmatched bases: 11. The CDR3 sequence is CASSFNQGAVGGYTF. The CDR3 bases are TGTGCCAGCAGCTTTAACCAGGGGGCGGTTGGAGGCTACACCTTC.

Notes on this clonotype: A much more abundant neighbour one base away suggests this may be a read error. The chain is built from TRBV6-9 and TRBJ1-5, with D unresolved. The CDR3 covers 13 residues. From germline, CDR1 is MNHGY and CDR2 SVAAGI. CDR3 protein: CVSSYAVYQPQHF. In nucleotides, the CDR3 is TGTGTCAGCAGTTACGCAGTTTATCAGCCCCAGCATTTT.

The CDR3 sequence is CASSASRNEQFF. CDR3 nucleotide sequence: TGTGCCAGCAGTGCCTCCAGGAATGAGCAGTTCTTC. The rearrangement uses TRBV2 and TRBJ2-1, with D uncertain. Germline lookup yields CDR1 SNHLY and CDR2 FYNNEI. CDR3 length equals 12 residues. V was pared by 4 bases and J by 7 bases, with 8 bases between.

This rearrangement joins TRBV29-1 to TRBJ2-3; D gene uncertain. The V end was cut by 4 bases, the J end by 1 base, with 15 bases between. This CDR3 spans 15 amino acids. The germline V gene has CDR1 SQVTM and CDR2 ANQGSEA. The DNA for the CDR3 is TGCAGCGTTGTTGTCTGGGGTCGGGGCACAGATACGCAGTATTTT. Residues: CSVVVWGRGTDTQYF.

This clonotype was seen at least ten times. The chain couples TRBV12-3 or TRBV12-4 to TRBJ2-1, with 7 positions matching TRBD2. The CDR3 length is 14 residues. After removal of 5 bases from V and 8 bases from J, the junction contained 9 bases not matched to a gene. This CDR3 is CASSDPSGIDEQFF. The CDR3 region has the DNA TGTGCCAGCAGTGACCCCAGCGGGATCGATGAGCAGTTCTTC.

This clonotype turned up a few times. The chain employs TRBV11-2 and TRBJ2-1; TRBD2 aligns across 8 bases. Germline assignment: CDR1 SGHAT and CDR2 FQNNGV. The CDR3 extends over 17 amino acids. Germline trimming cut 3 bases from V and 6 bases from J; bases unmatched to any gene: 13. CDR3 DNA: TGTGCCAGCAGCTTTGTCCGGGGGGGCCGTTTCGGCAATGAGCAGTTCTTC. It codes for CASSFVRGGRFGNEQFF.

This clonotype has more than one count but fewer than ten. This chain connects TRBV4-1 to TRBJ2-4, with D maybe TRBD2 (7 bases). The CDR3 extends over 14 amino acids. V dropped 3 bases and J dropped 8 bases, with 14 bases sitting between them. CDR1 and CDR2 (germline): MGHRA, YSYEKL. The DNA for the CDR3 is TGCGCCAGCAGCCAGCTGGGGGAGGGGGACATTCAGTACTTC. Translation gives CASSQLGEGDIQYF.

This clonotype occurred many times. The chain's CDR3 is CASSYSQGLPQETQYF. The DNA for the CDR3 is TGTGCCAGCAGTTACTCCCAGGGACTACCTCAAGAGACCCAGTACTTC. The chain carries TRBV6-2 or TRBV6-3 and TRBJ2-5, with 7 bases that match TRBD2. Trimming removed 0 bases from V and 2 bases from J; junction bases left unmatched: 6. The length of the CDR3 is 16 residues. Germline assignment: CDR1 MNHEY and CDR2 SVGEGT.

This clonotype was detected ten times or more. The V and J genes are TRBV12-3 or TRBV12-4 and TRBJ2-7, with 7 bases matching TRBD1. This CDR3 is 13 amino acids long. The trim removed 7 bases at V and 6 bases at J, leaving 9 bases unmatched. CDR3 DNA: TGTGCCAGCATGCGGACAGGACGGTCCGAGCAGTACTTC. Translating it yields CASMRTGRSEQYF.

The V gene is TRBV3-1, the J gene TRBJ2-7; a possible D gene is TRBD2 (6 bases). The CDR3 has 16 residues. Between the trimmed V and J ends, which lost 4 bases and 1 base, there was a span of 17 bases. Germline lookup yields CDR1 LGHDT and CDR2 YNNKEL (reference sequence). CDR3 DNA: TGTGCCAGCAGCCCTCACGGGGGAGAAAGTTCCTACGAGCAGTACTTC. Translating gives CASSPHGGESSYEQYF.

This clonotype showed up many times. This chain connects TRBV6-1 to TRBJ2-3; D is undetermined. The CDR3 sequence is 14 residues long. Trimming shortened V by 2 bases and J by 3 bases, and 9 bases separated the two germline ends. The germline V gene has CDR1 MNHNS and CDR2 SASEGT. The CDR3 coding sequence is TGTGCCAGCAGTGAAAGTGTGGTGACAGATACGCAGTATTTT. It encodes CASSESVVTDTQYF.

This clonotype was seen more than once but under ten times. J is TRBJ1-2 and V is TRBV3-1; TRBD1 might be the D (5 bases). V lost 6 bases to trimming and J lost 1 base, with 15 bases between them. Germline CDR1 is LGHDT and CDR2 is YNNKEL (reference sequence). The CDR3 has 15 amino acids. The CDR3 sequence: CASRNNWDGNYGYTF. CDR3 nucleotide sequence: TGTGCCAGCAGGAATAACTGGGACGGTAACTATGGCTACACCTTC. Based on the CDR3 plus reference TRBV3-1 and TRBJ1-2, the full variable domain is DTAVSQTPKYLVTQMGNDKSIKCEQNLGHDTMYWYKQDSKKFLKIMFSYNNKELIINETVPNRFSPKSPDKAHLNLHINSLELGDSAVYFCASRNNWDGNYGYTFGSGTRLTVV.

This clonotype was picked up many times. The DNA of the CDR3 is TGTGCCAGCAACCTCAAAGTCGGGGGGAACACCGGGGAGCTGTTTTTT. Translated, it gives CASNLKVGGNTGELFF. The chain links TRBV7-9 to TRBJ2-2; D is perhaps TRBD2 (6 bases). Germline V lookup: CDR1 SEHNR, CDR2 FQNEAQ (reference sequence). Between the trimmed V and J ends, which lost 7 bases and 1 base, there was a span of 16 bases. The CDR3 runs to 16 residues. Complete variable domain (other parts from reference TRBV7-9 and TRBJ2-2): DTGVSQNPRHKITKRGQNVTFRCDPISEHNRLYWYRQTLGQGPEFLTYFQNEAQLEKSRLLSDRFSAERPKGSFSTLEIQRTEQGDSAMYLCASNLKVGGNTGELFFGEGSRLTVL.

The CDR3 here is CASSPQGVETQYF. CDR3 DNA sequence: TGTGCCAGCAGCCCCCAGGGGGTGGAGACCCAGTACTTC. This chain uses TRBV7-9 with TRBJ2-5; 7 bases line up with TRBD1. CDR3 length: 13 residues. Germline V lookup: CDR1 SEHNR, CDR2 FQNEAQ (reference sequence). With V trimmed by 5 bases and J by 5 bases, 5 bases remained unmatched. Drawing the rest from reference TRBV7-9 and TRBJ2-5, the complete variable domain is DTGVSQNPRHKITKRGQNVTFRCDPISEHNRLYWYRQTLGQGPEFLTYFQNEAQLEKSRLLSDRFSAERPKGSFSTLEIQRTEQGDSAMYLCASSPQGVETQYFGPGTRLLVL.

This clonotype was observed many times. J is TRBJ2-1 and V is TRBV20-1; D is uncertain. Germline loops: CDR1 DFQATT, CDR2 SNEGSKA (reference sequence). The length of the CDR3 is 12 residues. The V end lost 2 bases, the J end lost 6 bases, and 8 bases lay between the germline ends. CDR3 DNA sequence: TGCAGTGCTAGATCCAGCATCAATGAGCAGTTCTTC. Its translation is CSARSSINEQFF.

This clonotype has a count of ten or more. This chain links TRBV6-6 with TRBJ2-1; D not resolved. CDR3 length: 12 residues. The germline V and J ends were trimmed by 2 bases and 9 bases, with 8 bases remaining between them. Per the germline V gene, CDR1 is MNHNY and CDR2 is SVGAGI (reference sequence). The CDR3 coding sequence is TGTGCCAGCAGTTACGTAACCGGTGAGCAGTTCTTC. This sequence encodes CASSYVTGEQFF.